The sequence of this T cell receptor beta chain was determined in a study of Graves' ophthalmopathy and Graves' hyperthyroidism. Study-wide points: Blood samples also showed most expanded thyroid clonotypes exceeding 0.001 frequency. Using 13 signatures, a model distinguished ophthalmopathy from stable hyperthyroidism, reaching about 87% sensitivity and 81.08% specificity.

Worth noting for this clonotype: Its antigen is still unknown. A much larger clone lies a single base off, so this may be a read error.

This CDR3 comprises 15 residues. The germline V gene has CDR1 DFQATT and CDR2 SNEGSKA (reference sequence). Investigators amplified TCR beta CDR3 regions from RNA transcripts. HTBI primers were employed in first-round RT-PCR, then a second-round multiplex PCR followed. TCRdb reprocessed the multiplex PCR reads via MiXCR and lists one record per CDR3 protein. This sample has 660,000 or so distinct CDR3 sequences; under 50% occur once, and the top ten carry over 2.5%. Certain patients were not enrolled. These were patients with other autoimmune diseases, uncontrolled infections, pregnancy or lactation. The PBMCs were taken from approximately 9.7 ml of fresh peripheral blood.

The chain uses TRBV20-1 and TRBJ1-1; a possible D gene is TRBD1 (6 bases). The specimen sequenced was peripheral blood. The clonotype originates from an adult man with Graves' ophthalmopathy. As DNA, the CDR3 is TGCAGTGCTAGGAGACCGGGACATCAGAACGCTGAAGCTTTCTTT. It translates to CSARRPGHQNAEAFF.